The source of this T cell receptor beta chain is a study of blood T cells in healthy people across ages. A J-beta primer mix and a sample-barcoded 5' primer were used in a second PCR of about 7 to 12 cycles. TCRdb re-derived calls from the 5' RACE reads in MiXCR, one entry per CDR3 protein. The profile shows 750,000 to 850,000 distinct CDR3 sequences, roughly 25% of them singletons. Trimming took 0 bases from V and 4 from J, leaving 9 bases between them. The CDR3 is made up of 15 amino acids. The V gene's germline CDR1 is LGHDT and CDR2 YNNKEL (reference sequence). The same data also went into a second study, on T cells of mothers and their children.

Sequenced material: blood. The TCR was taken from a boy aged 10-17 years in good health. The chain couples TRBV3-1 to TRBJ1-4; D is undetermined. Here the CDR3 DNA reads TGTGCCAGCAGCCAAGAGGGCGGTTTTAATGAAAAACTGTTTTTT. Its protein product is CASSQEGGFNEKLFF.